This record concerns one T cell receptor beta chain sequence. The antigen is undetermined. Donors comprised only Caucasian adults living in Nashville, Tennessee. Germline CDR1 and CDR2: MNHEY and SVGAGI. The CDR3 is 15 residues long. Deletions cut 5 bases from V and 3 bases from J, with 11 bases between. These data belong to a study of shared clonotypes between healthy human individuals. Study-wide findings and caveats: It was observed that about 5% of naive CD4 clonotypes were shared across several donors.

Sequencing used immunoSEQ multiplex PCR; TCRdb keeps in-frame clones, though not all of them. The sample contains about 2.3 million clones, around 92% of which appear only once. This sequence originates from a man aged 18-30 years in good health. Some clones in this sample may be carry-over from other donors' samples. Sequenced input: naive CD4+ T cells from PBMCs. Subset indicated: CD45RA+ positively selected. This chain connects TRBV6-5 to TRBJ2-6; TRBD1 might be the D (6 bases). CDR3 bases: TGTGCCAGCAGTCCCGAGGGGGTTGGGGCCAACGTCCTGACTTTC. Its translation is CASSPEGVGANVLTF.